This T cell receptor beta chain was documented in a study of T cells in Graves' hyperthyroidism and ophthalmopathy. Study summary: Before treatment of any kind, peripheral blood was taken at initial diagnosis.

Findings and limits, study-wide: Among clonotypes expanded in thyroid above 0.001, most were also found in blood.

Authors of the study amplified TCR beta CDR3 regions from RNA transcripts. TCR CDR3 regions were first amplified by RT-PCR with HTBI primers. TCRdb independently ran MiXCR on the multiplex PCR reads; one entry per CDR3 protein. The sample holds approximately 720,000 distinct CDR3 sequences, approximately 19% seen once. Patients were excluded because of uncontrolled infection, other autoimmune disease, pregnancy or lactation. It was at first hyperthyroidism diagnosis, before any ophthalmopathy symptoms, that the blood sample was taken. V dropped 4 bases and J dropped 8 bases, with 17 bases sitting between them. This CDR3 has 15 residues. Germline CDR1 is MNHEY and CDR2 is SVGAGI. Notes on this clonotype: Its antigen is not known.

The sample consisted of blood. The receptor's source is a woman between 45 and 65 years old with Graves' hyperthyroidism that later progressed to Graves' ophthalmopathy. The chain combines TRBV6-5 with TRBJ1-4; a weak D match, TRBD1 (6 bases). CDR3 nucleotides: TGTGCCAGCAGTTTGTCCGACAGGATGGGGGAAAAACTGTTTTTT. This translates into CASSLSDRMGEKLFF.